The 26 T cell receptor beta chains reported below all come from one sample, sequenced in a study of T-cell reconstitution after alpha-beta-depleted transplantation in children. A library of TCRbeta sequences, prepared with unique molecular identifiers, was generated. TCRdb fed the PCR reads into MiXCR, producing one record per CDR3 protein. The sample yields around 960,000 distinct CDR3 sequences, roughly 29% seen once. Sequenced here: PBMCs, mostly from graft donor cells, sampled 360 days after TCRalphabeta/CD19-depleted stem cell transplant. The receptors derive from a boy in the first two years of life who had a stem cell transplant for SCID, so the T cells may come from the graft donor.

The chain recombines TRBV4-2 with TRBJ2-5; no definite D call. This CDR3 spans 15 amino acids. V was pared by 1 base and J by 5 bases, with 14 bases between. Germline CDR1 reads LGHNA; CDR2 reads YNFKEQ. The DNA of the CDR3 is TGTGCCAGCAGCCAAGTCCAGTCCCCCCTGGAGACCCAGTACTTC. Encoded protein: CASSQVQSPLETQYF.

This clonotype was seen only a few times. This chain uses TRBV28 with TRBJ2-7; D not resolved. Germline V gives CDR1 MDHEN, CDR2 SYDVKM. V lost 5 bases to trimming and J lost 1 base, with 15 bases between them. The CDR3 length is 15 residues. The DNA for the CDR3 is TGTGCCAGCAGTGGTCTGGGGTTCTCTTCCTACGAGCAGTACTTC. The encoded protein is CASSGLGFSSYEQYF.

J is TRBJ2-5 and V is TRBV24-1; a weak D match, TRBD2 (6 bases). V lost 0 bases and J lost 5, with 21 bases in between. This CDR3 is built from 18 residues. Germline V gene sequence: CDR1 KGHDR, CDR2 SFDVKD. CDR3 nucleotides: TGTGCCACCAGTGATTTGCGCCCCGATGGGGGGACTGTGGAGACCCAGTACTTC. Amino acids: CATSDLRPDGGTVETQYF.

The chain is built from TRBV6-2 or TRBV6-3 and TRBJ1-4; D not resolved. The CDR3 loop spans 16 amino acids. Germline V lookup: CDR1 MNHEY, CDR2 SVGEGT. Trimming left V 0 bases short and J 4 bases short, with 12 bases between. CDR3 sequence: CASSYSFGPSNEKLFF. Here the CDR3 DNA reads TGTGCCAGCAGTTACTCGTTTGGACCGAGTAATGAAAAACTGTTTTTT.

The chain carries TRBV7-8 and TRBJ2-7, with 8 bases identical to TRBD1. CDR3 length: 15 residues. Looked up from germline, CDR1 is SGHVS and CDR2 is FQNEAQ. After removal of 5 bases from V and 3 bases from J, the junction contained 9 bases not matched to a gene. CDR3 bases: TGTGCCAGCAGCCCCAGACAGGGGTGGAACTACGAGCAGTACTTC. It yields the protein CASSPRQGWNYEQYF.

The CDR3 loop reads CSAGPGLAGDPSTDTQYF. The CDR3 DNA reads as TGCAGTGCTGGTCCTGGACTAGCGGGGGACCCTAGCACAGATACGCAGTATTTT. The chain uses TRBV20-1 and TRBJ2-3, with 13 bases matching TRBD2. CDR3 length: 18 amino acids. Germline values: CDR1 DFQATT, CDR2 SNEGSKA (reference sequence). With V trimmed by 5 bases and J by 0 bases, 11 bases remained unmatched.

The V gene is TRBV12-3 or TRBV12-4, the J gene TRBJ2-1; D uncertain. Deletions cut 2 bases from V and 9 bases from J, with 11 bases between. This CDR3 spans 13 amino acids. The CDR3 here is CASSLKQLPEQFF. The DNA of the CDR3 is TGTGCCAGCAGTTTAAAACAACTTCCTGAGCAGTTCTTC.

V usage is TRBV7-2 and J usage is TRBJ2-1; the D is unclear. The V end lost 5 bases, the J end lost 6 bases, and 8 bases lay between the germline ends. The CDR3 is 12 amino acids. Germline CDR1 and CDR2: SGHTA and FQGNSA. CDR3 coding DNA: TGTGCCAGCAGCCCTATAGCCAATGAGCAGTTCTTC. This translates into CASSPIANEQFF.

Notes on this clonotype: The junction departs from the called germline gene at one end, perhaps through a read error. The chain uses TRBV12-3 or TRBV12-4 and TRBJ1-2; no clear D gene. This CDR3 spans 14 amino acids. This chain's CDR3 is CASSPPRESYVYTF. The CDR3 DNA sequence: TGTGCCAGCAGTCCCCCCCGGGAGTCCTATGTCTACACCTTC.

This clonotype has only a few counts. The V call is TRBV20-1, the J call TRBJ1-1, with 12 bases matching TRBD1. Germline CDR1 and CDR2: DFQATT and SNEGSKA (reference sequence). V gave up 7 bases and J gave up 10 bases; unmatched junction bases: 13. This CDR3 comprises 14 residues. The CDR3 DNA reads as TGCAGTGTCAACCCGGGACAGGGGGCGCCGGGAGCTTTCTTT. This gives the protein CSVNPGQGAPGAFF.

The gene calls are TRBV3-1 and TRBJ1-2, with unresolved D. In germline, CDR1 is LGHDT, CDR2 YNNKEL (reference sequence). Between the trimmed V and J ends, which lost 2 bases and 5 bases, there was a span of 15 bases. The CDR3 totals 15 residues. CDR3 in DNA: TGTGCCAGCAGCCAAAAAGGCCTCGGAGGGTATGGCTACACCTTC. Translation gives CASSQKGLGGYGYTF. Based on the CDR3 plus reference TRBV3-1 and TRBJ1-2, the full variable domain is DTAVSQTPKYLVTQMGNDKSIKCEQNLGHDTMYWYKQDSKKFLKIMFSYNNKELIINETVPNRFSPKSPDKAHLNLHINSLELGDSAVYFCASSQKGLGGYGYTFGSGTRLTVV.

This clonotype was seen only a few times. The chain carries TRBV7-8 and TRBJ2-5; 7 bases line up with TRBD1. The CDR3 consists of 14 residues. Trimming removed 5 bases from V and 2 bases from J; junction bases left unmatched: 5. CDR1 is SGHVS and CDR2 is FQNEAQ in the germline V gene. CDR3 in amino acids: CASSRDSVQETQYF. In DNA form, the CDR3 reads TGTGCCAGCAGCCGGGACAGTGTACAAGAGACCCAGTACTTC.

In its sample, this clonotype was seen a few times. The chain carries TRBV20-1 and TRBJ2-1; 11 bases are a match to TRBD2. The junction had 7 bases not matched to a gene; V was cut back by 0 bases and J by 0 bases. The germline gives CDR1 DFQATT, CDR2 SNEGSKA (reference sequence). This CDR3 is 18 amino acids long. The CDR3 loop is CSARDLTSGGPSYNEQFF. Here the CDR3 DNA reads TGCAGTGCTAGAGACCTCACTAGCGGGGGTCCCTCCTACAATGAGCAGTTCTTC.

The chain joins TRBV30 to TRBJ2-5; D possibly corresponds to TRBD1 (5 bases). V was cut by 0 bases and J by 2 bases, with 10 bases left in between. CDR3 size: 14 residues. The germline V gene encodes CDR1 GTSNPN and CDR2 SVGIG (reference sequence). DNA of the CDR3: TGTGCCTGGAGTGTAATCAGGGCGCAAGAGACCCAGTACTTC. It is translated as CAWSVIRAQETQYF. Variable domain in full (rest from reference TRBV30 and TRBJ2-5): SQTIHQWPATLVQPVGSPLSLECTVEGTSNPNLYWYRQAAGRGLQLLFYSVGIGQISSEVPQNLSASRPQDRQFILSSKKLLLSDSGFYLCAWSVIRAQETQYFGPGTRLLVL.

This clonotype has at least ten counts. V and J are TRBV5-1 and TRBJ2-7; 10 bases line up with TRBD2. CDR1 and CDR2 (germline): SGHRS, YFSETQ. V shed 3 bases, J shed 0 bases, and the junction held 3 bases outside the gene matches. This CDR3 is built from 15 residues. CDR3 sequence (DNA): TGCGCCAGCAGCTCAGGACTAGCGGCCTCCTACGAGCAGTACTTC. This gives the protein CASSSGLAASYEQYF.

The chain is built from TRBV19 and TRBJ2-7; no reliable D call. Germline V gene lookup returns CDR1 LNHDA and CDR2 SQIVND (reference sequence). The CDR3 has 15 amino acids. V was shortened by 0 bases and J by 3 bases, with 12 bases between the two germline ends. CDR3 nucleotide sequence: TGTGCCAGTAGTATAGATCGCGTTCCACTCTACGAGCAGTACTTC. This gives the protein CASSIDRVPLYEQYF.

The chain is built from TRBV6-1 and TRBJ2-1, with 7 bases fitting TRBD1. From germline, CDR1 is MNHNS and CDR2 SASEGT. Germline trimming cut 1 base from V and 6 bases from J; bases unmatched to any gene: 3. CDR3 size: 14 residues. The CDR3 protein is CASSEGGQANEQFF. DNA for the CDR3: TGTGCCAGCAGTGAAGGTGGACAGGCCAATGAGCAGTTCTTC.

The CDR3, as DNA: TGTGCCAGCAGCCAAGGGGGACTAGCGGGGAGCTACGAGCAGTACTTC. It is translated as CASSQGGLAGSYEQYF. V usage is TRBV4-2 and J usage is TRBJ2-7, with TRBD2 identical over 13 bases. The CDR3 sequence is 16 residues long. The trim removed 1 base at V and 3 bases at J, leaving 3 bases unmatched. The germline V gene has CDR1 LGHNA and CDR2 YNFKEQ.

This chain uses TRBV20-1 with TRBJ1-2; 7 positions agree with TRBD1. This CDR3 has 12 residues. V was clipped by 6 bases and J by 8 bases; unmatched bases: 9. Germline-derived CDR1 and CDR2 are DFQATT and SNEGSKA (reference sequence). This CDR3 is CSAPHRGWGYTF. In nucleotides, the CDR3 is TGCAGTGCACCTCACAGGGGTTGGGGCTACACCTTC.

The table lists this clonotype with a few counts. The chain links TRBV29-1 to TRBJ2-1; TRBD1 aligns across 8 bases. CDR1 and CDR2 from the germline V gene are SQVTM and ANQGSEA. V gave up 3 bases and J gave up 0 bases; unmatched junction bases: 4. The CDR3 is made up of 15 amino acids. CDR3 sequence (DNA): TGCAGCGTTGAGGGAGACAGGGGCTCCTACAATGAGCAGTTCTTC. It is translated as CSVEGDRGSYNEQFF.

J is TRBJ1-2 and V is TRBV5-5; D gene unclear. V lost 0 bases, J lost 9 bases, and 12 bases lay in between. This CDR3 contains 13 residues. Germline V lookup: CDR1 SGHKS, CDR2 YYEKEE (reference sequence). CDR3 region: CASSLGDWYRYTF. The DNA of the CDR3 is TGTGCCAGCAGCTTGGGGGATTGGTATCGCTACACCTTC.

There are many counts of this clonotype. The chain carries TRBV28 and TRBJ1-1, with D hard to call. The CDR3 has 12 amino acids. The germline V gene has CDR1 MDHEN and CDR2 SYDVKM. V gave up 5 bases and J gave up 0 bases, with 4 bases separating them. In DNA, the CDR3 is TGTGCCAGCAGTGAACTGAACACTGAAGCTTTCTTT. This translates into CASSELNTEAFF.

This clonotype was seen only a few times. The genes are TRBV6-2 or TRBV6-3 and TRBJ2-3; D tentatively fits TRBD1 or TRBD2 (5 bases each). Per germline, CDR1 MNHEY and CDR2 SVGEGT. The CDR3 covers 15 residues. V shed 3 bases and J shed 8 bases, with 18 bases lying between them. CDR3 bases: TGTGCCAGCAGTTATGGGACCGACTCGCATGGTACGCAGTATTTT. It specifies CASSYGTDSHGTQYF.

A few counts support this clonotype. The chain carries TRBV5-5 and TRBJ2-5; D is undetermined. Between the trimmed V and J ends, which lost 1 base and 2 bases, there was a span of 9 bases. CDR3 length: 14 amino acids. The germline V gene encodes CDR1 SGHKS and CDR2 YYEKEE (reference sequence). The CDR3 region has the DNA TGTGCCAGCAGCTTGAGTGCCCCTCAAGAGACCCAGTACTTC. It encodes CASSLSAPQETQYF.

The chain uses TRBV5-1 and TRBJ2-1; weak D call: TRBD2 (5 bases). Germline loops: CDR1 SGHRS, CDR2 YFSETQ. This CDR3 comprises 15 residues. The V end was cut by 4 bases, the J end by 8 bases, with 19 bases between. The CDR3 region is CASSLLPVVGDEQFF. The DNA of the CDR3 is TGCGCCAGCAGCCTCCTACCGGTGGTCGGGGATGAGCAGTTCTTC.

The rearrangement joins TRBV5-1 to TRBJ2-7; no reliable D call. The CDR3 runs 13 residues. Germline V lookup: CDR1 SGHRS, CDR2 YFSETQ. Trimming took off 0 bases at V and 1 base at J, with 5 bases between the two ends. The CDR3 DNA follows: TGCGCCAGCAGCTTGGATTTGTCCTACGAGCAGTACTTC. Amino acids: CASSLDLSYEQYF.